This TCR beta chain stems from a study of cytomegalovirus exposure and HLA in healthy donors. About the research overall: An analysis done earlier identified about 120 million unique TCR beta sequences from around 180 million T cells. General study results and limits: The investigators catalogued 180 or so TCR beta chains as cytomegalovirus-associated. With later analysis, a missense DCLRE1C variant became linked to TCR beta V- and J-gene trimming.

With regard to this clone: Its antigen is undetermined.

V was pared by 0 bases and J by 3 bases, with 16 bases between. Germline CDR1 and CDR2: SGDLS and YYNGEE. The CDR3 has 17 amino acids. This cohort consisted of healthy bone marrow donors. The PCR made use of 60 Vbeta and 13 Jbeta primers. Assay used: immunoSEQ multiplex PCR; TCRdb lists only in-frame clones, some missing. Among about 130,000 clones listed, around 86% were seen once. Sequenced sample: PBMCs. The chain employs TRBV9 and TRBJ2-1, with a tentative D call TRBD2 (7 bases). The clonotype was recovered from a man aged 18-30 years in good health and CMV-seronegative. The CDR3: CASSVEGLGGLYNEQFF. For the CDR3, the DNA is TGTGCCAGCAGCGTAGAAGGCCTCGGGGGGCTCTACAATGAGCAGTTCTTC. The full variable domain, completed using reference TRBV9 and TRBJ2-1, is DSGVTQTPKHLITATGQRVTLRCSPRSGDLSVYWYQQSLDQGLQFLIQYYNGEERAKGNILERFSAQQFPDLHSELNLSSLELGDSALYFCASSVEGLGGLYNEQFFGPGTRLTVL.